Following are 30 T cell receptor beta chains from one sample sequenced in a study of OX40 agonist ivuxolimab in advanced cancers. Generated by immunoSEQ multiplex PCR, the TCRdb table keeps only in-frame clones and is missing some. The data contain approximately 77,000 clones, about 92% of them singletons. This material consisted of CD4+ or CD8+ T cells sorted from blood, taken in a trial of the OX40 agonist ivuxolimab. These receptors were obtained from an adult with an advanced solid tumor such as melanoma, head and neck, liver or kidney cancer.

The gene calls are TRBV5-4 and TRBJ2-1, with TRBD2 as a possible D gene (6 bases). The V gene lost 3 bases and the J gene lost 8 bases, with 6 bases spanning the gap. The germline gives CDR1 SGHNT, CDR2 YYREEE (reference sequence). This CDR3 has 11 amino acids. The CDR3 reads CASSWGDEQFF. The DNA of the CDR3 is TGTGCCAGCAGCTGGGGGGATGAGCAGTTCTTC.

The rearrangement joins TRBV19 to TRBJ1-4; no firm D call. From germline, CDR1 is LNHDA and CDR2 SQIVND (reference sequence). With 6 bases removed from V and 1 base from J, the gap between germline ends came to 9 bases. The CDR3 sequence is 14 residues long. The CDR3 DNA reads TGTGCCAGTAGATTGAAGGGAACTAATGAAAAACTGTTTTTT. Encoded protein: CASRLKGTNEKLFF. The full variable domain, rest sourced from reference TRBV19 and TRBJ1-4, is DGGITQSPKYLFRKEGQNVTLSCEQNLNHDAMYWYRQDPGQGLRLIYYSQIVNDFQKGDIAEGYSVSREKKESFPLTVTSAQKNPTAFYLCASRLKGTNEKLFFGSGTQLSVL.

As DNA, the CDR3 is TGTGCCATCAGTGAGTGGTTAGAAATGACGAATGAGCAGTTCTTC. As protein: CAISEWLEMTNEQFF. The rearrangement links TRBV10-3 to TRBJ2-1; D is unresolved. Germline assignment: CDR1 ENHRY and CDR2 SYGVKD. V lost 1 base to trimming and J lost 7 bases, with 14 bases between them. The CDR3 spans 15 residues.

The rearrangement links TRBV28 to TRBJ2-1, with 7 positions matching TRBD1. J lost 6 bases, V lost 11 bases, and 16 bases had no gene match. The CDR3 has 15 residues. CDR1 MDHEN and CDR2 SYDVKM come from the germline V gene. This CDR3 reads CAGSFGGQQSNEQFF. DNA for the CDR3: TGTGCCGGGTCCTTTGGGGGACAGCAATCCAATGAGCAGTTCTTC.

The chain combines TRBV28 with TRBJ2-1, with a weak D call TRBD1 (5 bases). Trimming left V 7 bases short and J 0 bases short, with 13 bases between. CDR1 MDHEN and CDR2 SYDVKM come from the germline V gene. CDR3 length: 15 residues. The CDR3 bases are TGTGCCAGCACTAGGGGCTATCTCTCCTACAATGAGCAGTTCTTC. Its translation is CASTRGYLSYNEQFF.

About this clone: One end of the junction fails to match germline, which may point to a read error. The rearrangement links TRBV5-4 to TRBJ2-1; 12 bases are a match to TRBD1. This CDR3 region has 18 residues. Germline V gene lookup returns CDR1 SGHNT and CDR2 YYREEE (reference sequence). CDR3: CASSHPTGGQGARNEQFF. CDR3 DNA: TGCGCCAGCAGCCACCCTACCGGGGGACAGGGGGCGCGGAATGAGCAGTTCTTC.

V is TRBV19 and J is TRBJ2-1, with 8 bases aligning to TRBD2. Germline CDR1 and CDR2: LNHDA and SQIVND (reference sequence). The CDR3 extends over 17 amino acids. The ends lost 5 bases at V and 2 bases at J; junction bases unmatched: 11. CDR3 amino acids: CASSPPPGGGAYNEQFF. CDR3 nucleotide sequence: TGTGCCAGTAGTCCTCCCCCGGGGGGGGGAGCCTACAATGAGCAGTTCTTC.

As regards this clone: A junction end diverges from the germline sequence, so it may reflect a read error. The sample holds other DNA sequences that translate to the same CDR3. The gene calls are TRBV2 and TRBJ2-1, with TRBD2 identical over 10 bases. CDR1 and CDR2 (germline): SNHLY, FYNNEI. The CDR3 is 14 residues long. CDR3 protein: CATLAGGSYNEQFF. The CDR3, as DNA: TGTGCCACCTTAGCGGGGGGCTCCTACAATGAACAGTTCTTC.

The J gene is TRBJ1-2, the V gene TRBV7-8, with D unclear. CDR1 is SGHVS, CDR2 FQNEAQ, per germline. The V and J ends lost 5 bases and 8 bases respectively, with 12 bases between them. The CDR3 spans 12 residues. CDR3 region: CASSLLTGGYTF. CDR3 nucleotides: TGTGCCAGCAGCCTACTTACGGGCGGCTACACCTTC.

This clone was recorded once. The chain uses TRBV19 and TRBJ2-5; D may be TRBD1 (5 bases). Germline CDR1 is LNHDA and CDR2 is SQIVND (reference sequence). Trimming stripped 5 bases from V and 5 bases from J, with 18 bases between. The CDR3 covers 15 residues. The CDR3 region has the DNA TGTGCCAGTAGTCAACGGACGGTCTCAGGGGAGACCCAGTACTTC. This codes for CASSQRTVSGETQYF.

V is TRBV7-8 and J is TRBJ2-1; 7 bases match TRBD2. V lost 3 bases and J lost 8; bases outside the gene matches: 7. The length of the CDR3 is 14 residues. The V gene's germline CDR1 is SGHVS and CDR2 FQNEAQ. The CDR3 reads CASSFRGVRDEQFF. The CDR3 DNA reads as TGTGCCAGCAGCTTCCGGGGGGTTCGGGATGAGCAGTTCTTC.

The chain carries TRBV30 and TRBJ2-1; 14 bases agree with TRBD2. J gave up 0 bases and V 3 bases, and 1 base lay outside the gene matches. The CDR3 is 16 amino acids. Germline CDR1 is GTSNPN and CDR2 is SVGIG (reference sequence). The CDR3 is CAWRGLAGDSYNEQFF. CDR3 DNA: TGTGCCTGGAGGGGACTAGCGGGGGACTCCTACAATGAGCAGTTCTTC.

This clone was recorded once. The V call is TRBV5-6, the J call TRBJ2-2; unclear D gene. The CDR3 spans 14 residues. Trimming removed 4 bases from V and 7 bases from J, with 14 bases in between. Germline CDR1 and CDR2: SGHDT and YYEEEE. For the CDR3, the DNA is TGTGCCAGCAGCCTAGGACGAGCCGGCGGGGAGCTGTTTTTT. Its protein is CASSLGRAGGELFF.

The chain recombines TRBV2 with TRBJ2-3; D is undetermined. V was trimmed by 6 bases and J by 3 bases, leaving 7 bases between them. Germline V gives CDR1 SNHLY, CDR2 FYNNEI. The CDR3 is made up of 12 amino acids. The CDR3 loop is CASRGGTDTQYF. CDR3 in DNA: TGTGCCAGCAGGGGTGGGACAGATACGCAGTATTTT.

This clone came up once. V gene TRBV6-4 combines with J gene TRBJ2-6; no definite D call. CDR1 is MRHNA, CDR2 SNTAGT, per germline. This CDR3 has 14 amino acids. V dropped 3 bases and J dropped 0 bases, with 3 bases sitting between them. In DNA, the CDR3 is TGTGCCAGCAGTGAGGCCTCTGGGGCCAACGTCCTGACTTTC. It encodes CASSEASGANVLTF.

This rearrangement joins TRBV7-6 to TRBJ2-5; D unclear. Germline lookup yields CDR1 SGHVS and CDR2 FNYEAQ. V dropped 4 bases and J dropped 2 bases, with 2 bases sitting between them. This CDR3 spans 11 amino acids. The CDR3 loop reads CASSSQETQYF. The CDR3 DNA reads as TGTGCCAGCAGCTCGCAAGAGACCCAGTACTTC.

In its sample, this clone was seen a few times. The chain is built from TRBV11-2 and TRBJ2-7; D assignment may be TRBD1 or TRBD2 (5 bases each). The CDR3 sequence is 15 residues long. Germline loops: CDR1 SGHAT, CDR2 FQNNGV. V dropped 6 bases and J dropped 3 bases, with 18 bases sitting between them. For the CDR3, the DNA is TGTGCCAGCAGGGCCTACGGGACCGAATACTACGAGCAGTACTTC. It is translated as CASRAYGTEYYEQYF.

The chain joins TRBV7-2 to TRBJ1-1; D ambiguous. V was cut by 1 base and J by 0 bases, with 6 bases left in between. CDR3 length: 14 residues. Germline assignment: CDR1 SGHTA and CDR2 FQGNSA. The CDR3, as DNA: TGTGCCAGCAGCTTAGTAGGGATGAACACTGAAGCTTTCTTT. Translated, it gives CASSLVGMNTEAFF.

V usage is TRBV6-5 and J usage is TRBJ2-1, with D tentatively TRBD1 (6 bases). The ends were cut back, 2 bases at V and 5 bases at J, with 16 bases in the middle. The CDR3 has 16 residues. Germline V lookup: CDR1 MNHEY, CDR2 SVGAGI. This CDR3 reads CASSYQAGAAHNEQFF. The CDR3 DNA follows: TGTGCCAGCAGTTACCAAGCAGGGGCGGCCCACAATGAGCAGTTCTTC.

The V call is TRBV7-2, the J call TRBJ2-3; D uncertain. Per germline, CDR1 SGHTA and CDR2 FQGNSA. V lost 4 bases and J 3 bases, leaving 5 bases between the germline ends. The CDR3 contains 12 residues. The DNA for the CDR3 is TGTGCCAGCAGCTCCTCGACAGATACGCAGTATTTT. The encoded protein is CASSSSTDTQYF.

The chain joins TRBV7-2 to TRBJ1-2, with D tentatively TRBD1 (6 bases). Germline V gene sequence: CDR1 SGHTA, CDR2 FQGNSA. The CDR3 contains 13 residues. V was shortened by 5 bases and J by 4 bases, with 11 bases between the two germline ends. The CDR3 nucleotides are TGTGCCAGCAGCCGGGACATCACCTATGGCTACACCTTC. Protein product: CASSRDITYGYTF.

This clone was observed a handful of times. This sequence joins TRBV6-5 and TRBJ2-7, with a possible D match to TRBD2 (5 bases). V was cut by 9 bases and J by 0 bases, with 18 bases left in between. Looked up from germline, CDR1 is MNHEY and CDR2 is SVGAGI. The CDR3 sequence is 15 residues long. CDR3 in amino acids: CASRKRTGSSYEQYF. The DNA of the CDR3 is TGTGCCAGTAGGAAAAGGACTGGATCCTCCTACGAGCAGTACTTC.

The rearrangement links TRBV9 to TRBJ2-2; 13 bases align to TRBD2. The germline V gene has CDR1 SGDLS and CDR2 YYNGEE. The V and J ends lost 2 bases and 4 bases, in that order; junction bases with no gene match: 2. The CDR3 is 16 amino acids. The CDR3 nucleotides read TGTGCCAGCAGCGTCGGACTAGCGGGAGTCACCGGGGAGCTGTTTTTT. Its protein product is CASSVGLAGVTGELFF. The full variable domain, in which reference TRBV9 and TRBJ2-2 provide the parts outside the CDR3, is DSGVTQTPKHLITATGQRVTLRCSPRSGDLSVYWYQQSLDQGLQFLIQYYNGEERAKGNILERFSAQQFPDLHSELNLSSLELGDSALYFCASSVGLAGVTGELFFGEGSRLTVL.

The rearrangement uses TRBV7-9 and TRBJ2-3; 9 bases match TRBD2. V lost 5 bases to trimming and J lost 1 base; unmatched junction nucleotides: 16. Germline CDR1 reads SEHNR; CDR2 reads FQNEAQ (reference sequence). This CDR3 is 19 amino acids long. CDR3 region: CASSPKLGGGARGTDTQYF. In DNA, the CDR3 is TGTGCCAGCAGCCCGAAGTTGGGCGGGGGGGCAAGAGGCACAGATACGCAGTATTTT.

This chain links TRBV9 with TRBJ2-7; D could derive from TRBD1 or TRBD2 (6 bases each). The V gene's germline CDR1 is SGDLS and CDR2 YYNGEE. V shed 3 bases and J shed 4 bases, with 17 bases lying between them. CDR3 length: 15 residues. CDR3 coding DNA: TGTGCCAGCAGCGAGGGCGGGGACACGGGATACGAGCAGTACTTC. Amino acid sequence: CASSEGGDTGYEQYF.

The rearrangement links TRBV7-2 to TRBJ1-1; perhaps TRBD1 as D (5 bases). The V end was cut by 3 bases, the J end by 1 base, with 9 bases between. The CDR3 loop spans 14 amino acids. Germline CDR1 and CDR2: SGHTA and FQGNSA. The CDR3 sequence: CASSLAGTNTEAFF. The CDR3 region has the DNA TGTGCCAGCAGCTTGGCAGGGACGAACACTGAAGCTTTCTTT.

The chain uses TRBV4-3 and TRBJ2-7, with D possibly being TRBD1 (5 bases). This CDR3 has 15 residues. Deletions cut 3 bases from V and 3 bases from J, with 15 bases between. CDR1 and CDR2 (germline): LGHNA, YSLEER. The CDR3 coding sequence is TGCGCCAGCAGCCAGACAGAGGCCCGCTACTACGAGCAGTACTTC. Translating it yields CASSQTEARYYEQYF.

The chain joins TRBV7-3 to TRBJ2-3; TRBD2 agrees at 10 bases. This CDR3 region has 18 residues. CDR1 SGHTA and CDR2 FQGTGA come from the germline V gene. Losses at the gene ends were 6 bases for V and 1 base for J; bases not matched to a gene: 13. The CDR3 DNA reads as TGTGCCAGCAGTCCGCGGCTAGCGGGGGCAGCTGGCACAGATACGCAGTATTTT. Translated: CASSPRLAGAAGTDTQYF.

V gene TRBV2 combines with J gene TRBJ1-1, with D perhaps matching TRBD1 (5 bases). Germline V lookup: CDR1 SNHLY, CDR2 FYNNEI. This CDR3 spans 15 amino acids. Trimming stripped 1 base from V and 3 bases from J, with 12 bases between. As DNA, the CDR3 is TGTGCCAGCAGTGAAGGGAAGGGGATTGACACTGAAGCTTTCTTT. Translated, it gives CASSEGKGIDTEAFF.

The CDR3 coding sequence is TGTGCCAGCAGTTTATGGTCTAGCGGGATAGGAAATGAGCAGTTCTTC. This translates into CASSLWSSGIGNEQFF. The chain carries TRBV27 and TRBJ2-1; 9 bases fit TRBD2. The CDR3 contains 16 residues. Germline values: CDR1 MNHEY, CDR2 SMNVEV (reference sequence). The V segment lost 1 base and the J segment 7 bases; nucleotides outside the gene matches: 8.